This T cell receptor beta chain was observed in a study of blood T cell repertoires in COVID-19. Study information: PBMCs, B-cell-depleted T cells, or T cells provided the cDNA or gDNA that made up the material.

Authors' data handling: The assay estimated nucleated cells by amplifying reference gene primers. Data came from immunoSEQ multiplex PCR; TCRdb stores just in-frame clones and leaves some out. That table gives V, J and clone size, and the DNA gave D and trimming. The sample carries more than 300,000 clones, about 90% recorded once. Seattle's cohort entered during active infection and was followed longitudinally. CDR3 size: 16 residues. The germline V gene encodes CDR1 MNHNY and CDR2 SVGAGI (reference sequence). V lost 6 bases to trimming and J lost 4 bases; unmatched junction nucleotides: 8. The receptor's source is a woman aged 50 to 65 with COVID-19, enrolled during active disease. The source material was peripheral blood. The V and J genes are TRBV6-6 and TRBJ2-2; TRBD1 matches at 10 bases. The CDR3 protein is CASRIKGQGSTGELFF. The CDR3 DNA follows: TGTGCCAGCAGAATCAAGGGACAGGGGAGCACCGGGGAGCTGTTTTTT.